This T cell receptor (beta chain) was sequenced during a study of blood T cell repertoires in COVID-19. In the study overall: Italy, Spain and the United States were the sources of the convalescent and acute COVID-19 samples. In each case, the material was cDNA or gDNA derived from T cells, B-cell-depleted T cells, or PBMCs.

V trimming: 4 bases; J trimming: 5 bases; junction bases outside the gene matches: 9. Germline V gives CDR1 MNHNS, CDR2 SASEGT. CDR3 length: 16 residues. Authors' methods: Estimated nucleated cell counts came from reference gene primer amplification. The protocol was immunoSEQ multiplex PCR, while the TCRdb copy is restricted to in-frame clones and leaves out a portion. That table supplies the V and J calls and clone size; D and trimming were determined from the DNA. The repertoire includes approximately 460,000 clones, roughly 89% of them detected once, and roughly 0.9% sits in the top ten. The rearrangement uses TRBV6-1 and TRBJ2-1; 9 positions agree with TRBD1. This receptor was taken from a man aged 18 to 35 with COVID-19, enrolled during active disease. The sequenced sample was peripheral blood. In DNA form, the CDR3 reads TGTGCCAGCAGTGGCTTGGGACAGGGTGAAAACAATGAGCAGTTCTTC. It yields the protein CASSGLGQGENNEQFF.